Following are 18 T cell receptor beta chains from one sample sequenced in a study of CD8+CD57+ T cells in acquired aplastic anemia. CD8+CD57+ cell expansion, shown by flow cytometry, had occurred in the patients selected for sequencing. TCR beta VDJ combinations and CDR3 sequences were profiled from genomic DNA. TCRdb analysed the reads with MiXCR anew, one entry per CDR3 protein. This repertoire shows about 240,000 distinct CDR3 sequences, more than 45% found once; its top ten account for about 8.3%. Sequencing was done on a sample of sorted CD4+, CD8+, or CD8+CD57+ T cells (not recorded which) from PBMCs. The receptors here all came from a human donor with aplastic anemia.

The chain links TRBV6-6 to TRBJ1-1, with a possible D match to TRBD1 (5 bases). Trimming removed 5 bases from V and 3 bases from J, with 10 bases in between. This CDR3 spans 13 amino acids. Germline CDR1 MNHNY, CDR2 SVGAGI (reference sequence). CDR3 sequence (DNA): TGTGCCAGCAGTCCCAGGGCCCACACTGAAGCTTTCTTT. Translated: CASSPRAHTEAFF.

V usage is TRBV10-1 and J usage is TRBJ1-2, with TRBD1 matching over 10 bases. The CDR3 contains 15 residues. V trimming: 2 bases; J trimming: 7 bases; junction bases outside the gene matches: 7. Germline V lookup: CDR1 WNHNN, CDR2 SYGVQD (reference sequence). CDR3 in amino acids: CASSETRQGASGYTF. Here the CDR3 DNA reads TGCGCCAGCAGTGAGACGAGACAGGGGGCCAGTGGCTACACCTTC.

V and J are TRBV7-6 and TRBJ1-4; 12 bases are a match to TRBD1. Trimming removed 5 bases from V and 4 bases from J; junction bases left unmatched: 8. The CDR3 contains 17 residues. Germline V CDR1 and CDR2: SGHVS, FNYEAQ. CDR3 region: CASSPGTGGSINEKLFF. DNA for the CDR3: TGTGCCAGCAGCCCCGGGACAGGGGGCTCTATTAATGAAAAACTGTTTTTT.

The genes are TRBV4-1 and TRBJ2-5; D assignment may be TRBD1 or TRBD2 (5 bases each). With 0 bases removed from V and 5 bases from J, the gap between germline ends came to 19 bases. The germline CDR1 and CDR2 sequences are MGHRA and YSYEKL. This CDR3 has 17 amino acids. The CDR3 DNA reads TGCGCCAGCAGCCAAGATCACCGGCCCTTTTGGGGGGAGACCCAGTACTTC. Its protein is CASSQDHRPFWGETQYF.

At least ten counts were recorded for this clonotype. J is TRBJ1-1 and V is TRBV10-3, with D possibly TRBD1 on 6 matching bases. The CDR3 has 14 amino acids. Germline assignment: CDR1 ENHRY and CDR2 SYGVKD. The germline V and J ends were trimmed by 7 bases and 4 bases, with 16 bases remaining between them. The CDR3 DNA is TGTGCCATCACCGAAGACAGGATGGGCACTGAAGCTTTCTTT. Its protein product is CAITEDRMGTEAFF.

There are many counts of this clonotype. The V and J genes are TRBV27 and TRBJ1-5; D may be TRBD1 (5 bases). The CDR3 sequence is 15 residues long. Per the germline V gene, CDR1 is MNHEY and CDR2 is SMNVEV (reference sequence). V was trimmed by 5 bases and J by 0 bases, leaving 11 bases between them. CDR3 loop: CASSTGRNSNQPQHF. CDR3 coding DNA: TGTGCCAGCAGTACGGGACGGAATAGCAATCAGCCCCAGCATTTT.

The chain has TRBV29-1 and TRBJ1-1; the match to TRBD1 covers 9 bases. The CDR3 has 12 amino acids. V shed 7 bases, J shed 11 bases, and the junction held 11 bases outside the gene matches. The germline V gene has CDR1 SQVTM and CDR2 ANQGSEA. DNA of the CDR3: TGCAGCGGCCTAAGGGGACAGGGATCCGCTTTCTTT. Translation gives CSGLRGQGSAFF.

This clonotype was seen repeatedly, ten times or more. The V call is TRBV25-1, the J call TRBJ2-3; the D gene could be TRBD1 or TRBD2 (5 bases each). This CDR3 spans 16 amino acids. Germline loops: CDR1 MGHDK, CDR2 SYGVNS. V lost 1 base to trimming and J lost 1 base, with 12 bases between them. CDR3 in amino acids: CASSEFSRGGTDTQYF. The CDR3, as DNA: TGTGCCAGCAGTGAATTTTCTCGGGGCGGCACAGATACGCAGTATTTT.

This chain's CDR3 is CATSRDGSYEQYF. DNA of the CDR3: TGTGCCACCAGCAGAGATGGCTCCTACGAGCAGTACTTC. The chain joins TRBV15 to TRBJ2-7; D call uncertain. The CDR3 covers 13 residues. From germline, CDR1 is LNHNV and CDR2 YYDKDF (reference sequence). V was trimmed by 0 bases and J by 0 bases, leaving 3 bases between them.

V is TRBV6-5 and J is TRBJ1-2; D not resolved. In germline, CDR1 is MNHEY, CDR2 SVGAGI. Trimming removed 5 bases at V and 2 bases at J, with 15 bases between. This CDR3 spans 15 amino acids. CDR3 DNA: TGTGCCAGCAGTCAAATTCCGGGTTTCAACTATGGCTACACCTTC. As protein: CASSQIPGFNYGYTF.

Comments on this clonotype: Possible read error: a much larger clone is one base away. The conserved closing phenylalanine or tryptophan is absent in this CDR3, likely reflecting a read error. The rearrangement uses TRBV5-1 and TRBJ2-1, with D possibly matching TRBD2 (5 bases). Deletions cut 0 bases from V and 7 bases from J, with 11 bases between. The CDR3 extends over 14 amino acids. The germline gives CDR1 SGHRS, CDR2 YFSETQ. CDR3 protein: CASSLGGRRNEQFL. For the CDR3, the DNA is TGCGCCAGCAGCTTGGGAGGGAGAAGAAATGAGCAGTTCCTC.

This clonotype has a count of ten or more. The chain carries TRBV2 and TRBJ2-1; 12 bases agree with TRBD1. V shed 9 bases and J 7 bases; nucleotides not matched to a gene: 7. The CDR3 loop spans 14 amino acids. Germline CDR1 reads SNHLY; CDR2 reads FYNNEI. The CDR3 loop reads CAREGQGAGNEQFF. The CDR3 nucleotides read TGTGCCAGGGAGGGACAGGGGGCAGGGAATGAGCAGTTCTTC.

In this sample, this clonotype turned up many times. The rearrangement joins TRBV29-1 to TRBJ2-1; weak D call: TRBD1 (6 bases). Germline V gene sequence: CDR1 SQVTM, CDR2 ANQGSEA. CDR3 length equals 10 residues. The germline V and J ends were trimmed by 7 bases and 5 bases, with 6 bases remaining between them. The CDR3: CSGTDNEQFF. The CDR3 DNA follows: TGCAGCGGGACAGACAATGAGCAGTTCTTC.

The chain uses TRBV20-1 and TRBJ2-1, with D perhaps matching TRBD1 or TRBD2 (6 bases each). V lost 5 bases to trimming and J lost 6 bases, with 20 bases between them. This CDR3 is built from 15 residues. Germline CDR1 DFQATT, CDR2 SNEGSKA (reference sequence). Here the CDR3 reads CSALGQTYGSNEQFF. The CDR3 coding sequence is TGCAGTGCTCTAGGACAGACCTACGGGAGCAATGAGCAGTTCTTC.

This clonotype was seen repeatedly, ten times or more. The genes are TRBV13 and TRBJ2-3; 9 positions agree with TRBD2. The V gene's germline CDR1 is PRHDT and CDR2 FYEKMQ (reference sequence). This CDR3 spans 16 amino acids. V dropped 0 bases and J dropped 6; count of bases not matched to a gene: 7. CDR3 coding DNA: TGTGCCAGCAGCTTAGGGCGGGGGGGGACATCGGATACGCAGTATTTT. This gives the protein CASSLGRGGTSDTQYF.

V gene TRBV9 combines with J gene TRBJ2-5, with D perhaps TRBD2 (5 bases). Germline lookup yields CDR1 SGDLS and CDR2 YYNGEE. Trimming left V 0 bases short and J 5 bases short, with 8 bases between. The CDR3 covers 13 residues. CDR3 nucleotide sequence: TGTGCCAGCAGCGTAGCTACGGGGGAGACCCAGTACTTC. It is translated as CASSVATGETQYF.

The CDR3 loop is CASSQGRQRYEQYF. CDR3 nucleotide sequence: TGCGCCAGCAGCCAAGGTAGACAGCGCTACGAGCAGTACTTC. The chain links TRBV4-1 to TRBJ2-7; TRBD1 might be the D (5 bases). Looked up from germline, CDR1 is MGHRA and CDR2 is YSYEKL. The ends were cut back, 1 base at V and 3 bases at J, with 10 bases in the middle. This CDR3 has 14 amino acids.

The CDR3 nucleotides read TGTGCCAGCAGCAAAGACGGGCATAGCAATCAGCCCCAGCATTTT. It yields the protein CASSKDGHSNQPQHF. This chain joins TRBV19 and TRBJ1-5; D not certain. Trimming took off 9 bases at V and 0 bases at J, with 15 bases between the two ends. Germline loops: CDR1 LNHDA, CDR2 SQIVND (reference sequence). This CDR3 comprises 15 residues. Full variable domain (rest looked up from reference TRBV19 and TRBJ1-5): DGGITQSPKYLFRKEGQNVTLSCEQNLNHDAMYWYRQDPGQGLRLIYYSQIVNDFQKGDIAEGYSVSREKKESFPLTVTSAQKNPTAFYLCASSKDGHSNQPQHFGDGTRLSIL.